This T cell receptor (beta chain) came from a study of identifying expanded T cells in peripheral blood. General study findings and limits: Clone count variance between roughly 2-week samples rose with total template count. Over approximately two and four weeks, about 15 and 19 clones changed, versus around 1.2 between replicates.

This clone has a handful of counts. The antigen is undetermined. Clones were read by immunoSEQ multiplex PCR, and TCRdb kept only the in-frame ones, dropping some. There are about 76,000 clones in the sample; 84% occur only once, and 18% lies in the top ten. Germline CDR1 is SGHNT and CDR2 is YENEEA. V lost 0 bases and J 2 bases, leaving 6 bases between the germline ends. The CDR3 sequence is 14 residues long. Healthy donors had no documented immune events, such as infections, while sampled. The source of this sequence is a person between 18 and 75 years old in good health. The chain has TRBV11-3 and TRBJ2-3; D gene unclear. Sequenced input: blood. The CDR3 coding sequence is TGTGCCAGCAGCTTAGAGACGCCCACAGATACGCAGTATTTT. Its protein product is CASSLETPTDTQYF.